These T cell receptor beta chains were read from a single sample in a study of technical replicates of blood from a handful of donors. Assay used: immunoSEQ multiplex PCR; TCRdb lists only in-frame clones, some missing. This sample has about 85,000 clones; over 90% occur once, and the top ten carry 0.2% to 0.3%. The sequencing input was T cells isolated from PBMCs. Receptors originate from a human donor in good health. The CDR3 runs from the conserved cysteine through the conserved F or W. The D gene is left open where the match is weak. Clone size is given for some rows only: seen once, a few or many times, or a class if the clone is expanded.

>TRBJ2-1|TRBD1|once|TRBV6-1
CASSGDRGFNEQFF
TGTGCCAGCAGTGGGGACAGGGGGTTCAATGAGCAGTTCTTC
>TRBJ2-1|TRBD2|NA|TRBV5-1
CASSSAGLAIDEQFF
TGCGCCAGCAGCTCAGCGGGACTAGCGATCGATGAGCAGTTCTTC
>TRBJ1-5|NA|NA|TRBV2
CASSEGGGNQPQHF
TGTGCCAGCAGTGAGGGAGGGGGGAATCAGCCCCAGCATTTT
>TRBJ2-1|NA|NA|TRBV2
CASSEAWAGPSNEQFF
TGTGCCAGCAGTGAAGCATGGGCGGGGCCTTCCAATGAGCAGTTCTTC
>TRBJ1-1|NA|once|TRBV6-1
CASFRESVTEAFF
TGTGCCAGCTTCAGGGAATCGGTGACTGAAGCTTTCTTT
>TRBJ1-2|NA|NA|TRBV19
CASSRDGEPNYGYTF
TGTGCCAGTAGTAGGGATGGGGAGCCTAACTATGGCTACACCTTC
>TRBJ2-7|TRBD1|NA|TRBV29-1
CSGWGTESYEQYF
TGCAGCGGTTGGGGGACAGAGTCATATGAGCAGTACTTC
>TRBJ1-4|NA|NA|TRBV6-6
CASSPQGFEKLFF
TGTGCCAGCAGCCCCCAGGGTTTTGAAAAGCTGTTTTTT
>TRBJ2-5|NA|few|TRBV28
CASSLDPSGGGDETQYF
TGTGCCAGCAGCCTCGACCCTAGCGGAGGGGGGGACGAGACCCAGTACTTC
>TRBJ2-7|NA|NA|TRBV28
CASRRQSSYEQYF
TGTGCCAGCAGACGACAGAGCTCCTACGAGCAGTACTTC
>TRBJ2-3|TRBD2|once|TRBV7-8
CASRPGTSGRRSTQYF
TGTGCCAGCAGACCCGGGACTAGCGGGAGACGTAGTACGCAGTATTTT
>TRBJ1-1|NA|few|TRBV7-9
CASSLAHAGNTEAFF
TGTGCCAGCAGCTTAGCGCACGCAGGTAACACTGAAGCTTTCTTT
>TRBJ1-3|NA|NA|TRBV7-9
CASSSRQSSGNTIYF
TGTGCCAGCAGCTCCCGACAGAGCTCTGGAAACACCATATATTTT
>TRBJ2-2|TRBD2|NA|TRBV4-2
CASSQDKSRTRTGELFF
TGTGCCAGCAGCCAAGATAAGTCCAGGACTAGGACCGGGGAGCTGTTTTTT
>TRBJ1-5|NA|NA|TRBV7-2
CASSSTVRQPQHF
TGTGCCAGCAGTTCCACGGTTCGTCAGCCCCAGCATTTT
>TRBJ2-7|TRBD2|NA|TRBV10-1
CASRILTSGSVYEQYF
TGCGCCAGCAGGATCTTGACTAGCGGGAGCGTCTACGAGCAGTACTTC
>TRBJ1-1|NA|NA|TRBV5-1
CASSRGGMNTEAFF
TGCGCCAGCAGCCGGGGGGGCATGAACACTGAAGCTTTCTTT
>TRBJ1-2|TRBD1|NA|TRBV18
CASSPGTGLSGGYTF
TGTGCCAGCTCACCAGGGACAGGGTTGAGCGGGGGCTACACCTTC
>TRBJ2-3|NA|NA|TRBV7-2
CASSWGGTDTQYF
TGTGCCAGCAGTTGGGGGGGCACAGATACGCAGTATTTT
>TRBJ2-7|TRBD1|NA|TRBV4-1
CASSQEISRQGIYEQYF
TGCGCCAGCAGCCAAGAGATTTCTCGACAGGGGATTTACGAGCAGTACTTC
>TRBJ2-3|NA|NA|TRBV10-1
CASSRAGAADTQYF
TGCGCCAGCAGCCGTGCTGGGGCGGCAGATACGCAGTATTTT
>TRBJ2-3|NA|NA|TRBV6-5
CASSYSVSPRDTQYF
TGTGCCAGCAGTTACTCGGTCAGTCCGAGGGATACGCAGTATTTT
>TRBJ2-7|TRBD2|NA|TRBV5-4
CASSLEREQPYEQYF
TGTGCCAGCAGCTTGGAGCGGGAGCAACCCTACGAGCAGTACTTC
>TRBJ2-7|NA|NA|TRBV6-6
CASSYRVGVSDEQYF
TGTGCCAGCAGTTACCGGGTAGGAGTCTCGGACGAGCAGTACTTC
>TRBJ1-3|NA|once|TRBV2
CASSERQGSQDTIYF
TGTGCCAGCAGTGAACGGCAAGGGTCACAGGACACCATATATTTT
>TRBJ2-5|NA|NA|TRBV5-1
CASSLPQGVGQGETQYF
TGCGCCAGCAGCCTGCCCCAGGGTGTGGGACAAGGGGAGACCCAGTACTTC
>TRBJ2-1|NA|NA|TRBV9
CASSATPRAPPGNEQFF
TGTGCCAGCAGCGCGACCCCGCGGGCACCCCCCGGCAATGAGCAGTTCTTC
>TRBJ2-1|TRBD1|once|TRBV9
CASSASYREGQGHNGQFF
TGTGCCAGCAGCGCATCATATAGGGAGGGACAGGGCCACAATGGGCAGTTCTTC
>TRBJ1-2|NA|NA|TRBV28
CASAPSGIIGGYTF
TGTGCCAGCGCTCCTTCAGGGATTATAGGAGGCTACACCTTC
>TRBJ1-1|NA|NA|TRBV7-9
CASSSQVNTEAFF
TGTGCCAGCAGCTCACAGGTGAACACTGAAGCTTTCTTT
>TRBJ1-2|TRBD1|once|TRBV15
CATSREVTGMTTPMANYGYTF
TGTGCCACCAGCAGAGAAGTGACAGGGATGACCACCCCTATGGCTAACTATGGCTACACCTTC
>TRBJ2-7|TRBD1|once|TRBV4-1
CASSQQTGQTYEQYF
TGCGCCAGCAGCCAACAGACGGGACAGACTTACGAGCAGTACTTC
>TRBJ2-7|TRBD1|NA|TRBV5-1
CASSDLPGTGAYEQYF
TGCGCCAGCAGCGACCTGCCCGGGACAGGAGCCTACGAGCAGTACTTC
>TRBJ2-3|NA|NA|TRBV10-1
CASSVERVQDTQYF
TGCGCCAGCAGTGTCGAGCGGGTCCAGGATACGCAGTATTTT
>TRBJ2-5|TRBD2|NA|TRBV7-2
CASSKRLAYQETQYF
TGTGCCAGCAGCAAGAGACTAGCGTACCAAGAGACCCAGTACTTC
>TRBJ2-3|TRBD2|NA|TRBV11-2
CASRAPGGRTDTQYF
TGTGCCAGCAGAGCTCCGGGGGGACGCACAGATACGCAGTATTTT
>TRBJ2-5|NA|NA|TRBV7-3
CASSSMPGLRNDRETQYF
TGTGCCAGCAGCTCAATGCCGGGACTCCGGAATGATAGAGAGACCCAGTACTTC
>TRBJ2-7|NA|NA|TRBV5-1
CASRPSWGGNSYEQYF
TGCGCCAGCAGACCATCTTGGGGCGGGAACAGCTACGAGCAGTACTTC
>TRBJ2-3|TRBD1|NA|TRBV5-1
CASRPRTGDFGTDTQYF
TGCGCCAGTAGGCCCAGGACAGGAGACTTCGGCACAGATACGCAGTATTTT
>TRBJ2-3|TRBD1|NA|TRBV18
CASSGQGRSSSTDTQYF
TGTGCCAGCTCGGGACAGGGAAGATCTTCTAGCACAGATACGCAGTATTTT
>TRBJ2-2|TRBD2|once|TRBV6-1
CASSEVLAGITANTGELFF
TGTGCCAGCAGTGAAGTTCTAGCGGGGATTACCGCGAACACCGGGGAGCTGTTTTTT
>TRBJ1-2|NA|NA|TRBV5-1
CASAPENYGYTF
TGCGCCAGCGCCCCCGAGAACTATGGCTACACCTTC
>TRBJ2-7|NA|NA|TRBV15
CATSRGLANEQYF
TGTGCCACCAGCAGAGGGCTAGCAAATGAGCAGTACTTC
>TRBJ1-1|NA|once|TRBV27
CASSLSFTSTEAFF
TGTGCCAGCAGTTTATCCTTCACATCCACTGAAGCTTTCTTT
>TRBJ2-7|NA|NA|TRBV5-1
CASSLTNYEQYF
TGCGCCAGCAGCTTGACTAACTACGAGCAGTACTTC
>TRBJ2-7|NA|NA|TRBV27
CASSLRQSYEQYF
TGTGCCAGCAGTTTGAGGCAGAGCTACGAGCAGTACTTC
>TRBJ2-7|TRBD1|NA|TRBV14
CASSKTGGLEQYF
TGTGCCAGCAGTAAGACAGGGGGGCTAGAGCAGTACTTC